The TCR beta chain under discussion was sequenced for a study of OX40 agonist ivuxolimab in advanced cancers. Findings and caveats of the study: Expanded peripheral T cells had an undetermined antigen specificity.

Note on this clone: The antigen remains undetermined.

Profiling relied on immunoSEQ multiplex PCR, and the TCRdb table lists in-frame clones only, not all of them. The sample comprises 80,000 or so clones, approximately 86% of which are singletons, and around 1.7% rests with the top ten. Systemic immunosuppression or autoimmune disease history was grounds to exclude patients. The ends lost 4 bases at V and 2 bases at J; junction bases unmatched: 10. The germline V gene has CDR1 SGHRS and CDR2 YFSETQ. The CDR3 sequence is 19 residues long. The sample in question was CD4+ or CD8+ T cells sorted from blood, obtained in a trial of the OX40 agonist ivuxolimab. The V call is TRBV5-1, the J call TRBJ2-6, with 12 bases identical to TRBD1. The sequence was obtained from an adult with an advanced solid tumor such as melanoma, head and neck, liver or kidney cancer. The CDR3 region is CASSLGPGTGGAGANVLTF. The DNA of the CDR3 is TGCGCCAGCAGCCTGGGCCCCGGGACAGGGGGCGCTGGGGCCAACGTCCTGACTTTC.